This T cell receptor beta chain stems from a study of blood T cell repertoires in COVID-19. Study in general: The samples span acute and convalescent COVID-19 from the United States, Italy and Spain. Sample material is recorded as cDNA or gDNA derived from T cells, B-cell-depleted T cells, or PBMCs.

Original methodology: Quantification of nucleated cells was approximated via reference gene primer amplification. Sequencing used immunoSEQ multiplex PCR; TCRdb keeps in-frame clones, though not all of them. V, J and clone size are those of that table, while D and trimming were read from the DNA. Of some 380,000 clones in the sample, 90% were seen once. Germline loops: CDR1 KGHSH, CDR2 LQKENI. This CDR3 is 17 amino acids long. V lost 3 bases, J lost 6 bases, and 12 bases stayed unmatched. The sample comprised peripheral blood. The TCR originated in a young man with active or convalescent COVID-19. The chain is built from TRBV18 and TRBJ2-3, with 10 bases that match TRBD2. In DNA, the CDR3 is TGTGCCAGCTCACCCAACCCGGGGCTAGCGGGAGATGATACGCAGTATTTT. Protein product: CASSPNPGLAGDDTQYF.